Presented here are 30 T cell receptor beta chains from one specimen sequenced in a study of blood T cells in healthy people across ages. With a J-beta primer mix and a sample-barcoded 5' primer, a second PCR ran roughly 6 to 11 cycles. One entry per CDR3 protein results from TCRdb running MiXCR on the 5' RACE reads. The sample carries some 1.1 million distinct CDR3 sequences, 35% to 40% recorded once. Sequenced material: blood. The receptors originated from a young man in good health.

This clonotype was detected a few times. The chain carries TRBV12-3 or TRBV12-4 and TRBJ1-5, with TRBD1 matching 9 bases. This CDR3 is 13 amino acids long. V gave up 5 bases and J gave up 5 bases; unmatched junction bases: 1. CDR3 DNA sequence: TGTGCCAGCAGTACAGGGGGCTATCAGCCCCAGCATTTT. Protein: CASSTGGYQPQHF.

As concerns this clonotype: An end of the junction does not agree with germline; a read error may underlie this. The chain has TRBV7-2 and TRBJ2-3; a possible D gene is TRBD2 (5 bases). The V gene's germline CDR1 is SGHTA and CDR2 FQGNSA. This CDR3 has 16 residues. This chain's CDR3 is CASSYGLGTSEDAQYF. CDR3 DNA: TGTGCCAGCAGCTATGGACTGGGCACAAGCGAAGATGCGCAGTATTTT.

This clonotype has more than one count but fewer than ten. The genes are TRBV7-2 and TRBJ2-7; 7 bases line up with TRBD2. Germline lookup yields CDR1 SGHTA and CDR2 FQGNSA. With 4 bases clipped from V and 1 base from J, the junction kept 7 bases outside the gene matches. The CDR3 totals 15 residues. CDR3 in DNA: TGTGCCAGCAGCTATAGCCGGGGGGATTCCTACGAGCAGTACTTC. Translation: CASSYSRGDSYEQYF.

The chain employs TRBV28 and TRBJ2-3, with TRBD2 matching over 15 bases. J was trimmed by 9 bases and V by 6 bases; bases with no gene match: 7. Germline CDR1 is MDHEN and CDR2 is SYDVKM. The length of the CDR3 is 15 residues. CDR3 coding DNA: TGTGCCAGCAGAAGGACTAGCGGGGGGGCGGAAACGCAGTATTTT. Protein: CASRRTSGGAETQYF.

This clonotype was recorded a few times. V and J are TRBV25-1 and TRBJ1-5; the D is unclear. The CDR3 runs 12 residues. From germline, CDR1 is MGHDK and CDR2 SYGVNS. Deletions cut 10 bases from V and 4 bases from J, with 11 bases between. The CDR3 loop is CATRQGNQPQHF. CDR3 bases: TGTGCCACACGACAAGGTAATCAGCCCCAGCATTTT. Using reference TRBV25-1 and TRBJ1-5 for the parts outside the CDR3, the full variable domain is EADIYQTPRYLVIGTGKKITLECSQTMGHDKMYWYQQDPGMELHLIHYSYGVNSTEKGDLSSESTVSRIRTEHFPLTLESARPSHTSQYLCATRQGNQPQHFGDGTRLSIL.

The V and J genes are TRBV10-3 and TRBJ1-2; TRBD1 matches 10 bases. Germline V gene lookup returns CDR1 ENHRY and CDR2 SYGVKD. The length of the CDR3 is 14 residues. The V gene end was trimmed by 7 bases and the J gene end by 6 bases; junction bases not matched to a gene: 8. CDR3 loop: CAITAGQGVHGYTF. CDR3 nucleotides: TGTGCCATCACGGCAGGACAGGGGGTCCATGGCTACACCTTC.

As concerns this clonotype: One end of the junction varies from germline; a read error may be responsible. The chain couples TRBV7-9 to TRBJ2-2, with 7 bases lining up with TRBD2. The germline gives CDR1 SEHNR, CDR2 FQNEAQ (reference sequence). The CDR3 spans 13 residues. The CDR3 spells CASSLVGSGELVF. The CDR3 nucleotides read TGTGCCAGCAGCTTAGTAGGCAGCGGGGAGCTGGTTTTT.

In this sample, this clonotype turned up a few times. J is TRBJ1-1 and V is TRBV10-3, with a tentative D call TRBD1 (5 bases). This CDR3 is built from 16 residues. Germline V gives CDR1 ENHRY, CDR2 SYGVKD. Trimming shortened V by 0 bases and J by 11 bases, and 22 bases separated the two germline ends. CDR3: CAISESKVGYTGQAFF. CDR3 nucleotides: TGTGCCATCAGTGAGTCGAAAGTGGGATACACGGGGCAGGCTTTCTTT.

The V gene is TRBV7-9, the J gene TRBJ2-4; D might be TRBD2 (6 bases). From germline, CDR1 is SEHNR and CDR2 FQNEAQ (reference sequence). The V and J ends lost 4 bases and 13 bases respectively, with 17 bases between them. The CDR3 spans 13 residues. The CDR3 DNA reads TGTGCCAGCAGCTATGGGGGAGGTGGTGAGCAGTACTTC. This sequence encodes CASSYGGGGEQYF.

The CDR3 sequence: CSAASGANTGELFF. The DNA of the CDR3 is TGCAGTGCCGCGAGCGGGGCGAACACCGGGGAGCTGTTTTTT. The J gene is TRBJ2-2, the V gene TRBV20-1; 7 bases line up with TRBD2. CDR1 is DFQATT, CDR2 SNEGSKA, per germline (reference sequence). Trimming took 6 bases from V and 0 from J; bases not matched to a gene: 4. The CDR3 consists of 14 residues.

This clonotype was detected many times. The genes are TRBV3-1 and TRBJ2-2; D unclear. Trimming took off 3 bases at V and 4 bases at J, with 0 bases between the two ends. This CDR3 spans 11 amino acids. Germline V lookup: CDR1 LGHDT, CDR2 YNNKEL (reference sequence). CDR3 nucleotide sequence: TGTGCCAGCAGCCACACCGGGGAGCTGTTTTTT. It translates to CASSHTGELFF.

This clonotype turned up a few times. This sequence joins TRBV5-1 and TRBJ1-1; possible D gene TRBD1, 6 bases. The germline V and J ends were trimmed by 3 bases and 4 bases, with 10 bases remaining between them. The CDR3 runs to 13 residues. Germline lookup yields CDR1 SGHRS and CDR2 YFSETQ. The DNA for the CDR3 is TGCGCCAGCAGCTACCAGGACAGCACTGAAGCTTTCTTT. This gives the protein CASSYQDSTEAFF.

This clonotype turned up a few times. The chain is built from TRBV2 and TRBJ2-5; weak D call: TRBD1 (5 bases). Germline V gene lookup returns CDR1 SNHLY and CDR2 FYNNEI. This CDR3 region has 12 residues. V lost 2 bases and J 7 bases, leaving 8 bases between the germline ends. CDR3 sequence reads: CASSERGPTQYF. CDR3 sequence (DNA): TGTGCCAGCAGTGAAAGGGGTCCGACCCAGTACTTC.

The V call is TRBV28, the J call TRBJ1-2; TRBD1 is a possible D gene (5 bases). CDR3 length: 13 amino acids. V lost 7 bases and J 1 base, leaving 10 bases between the germline ends. Germline assignment: CDR1 MDHEN and CDR2 SYDVKM. The CDR3 sequence: CASTLDSNYGYTF. CDR3 sequence (DNA): TGTGCCAGCACCCTCGACAGTAACTATGGCTACACCTTC.

The gene calls are TRBV6-5 and TRBJ2-7; 8 nucleotides line up with TRBD1. CDR1 is MNHEY, CDR2 SVGAGI, per germline. This CDR3 has 15 amino acids. V dropped 5 bases and J dropped 7; count of bases not matched to a gene: 13. The CDR3 DNA reads TGTGCCAGCAGTCAAGGACAGGGACGGTTGGGTGAGCAGTACTTC. It is translated as CASSQGQGRLGEQYF.

This clonotype was recorded a few times. V is TRBV11-2 and J is TRBJ2-5, with TRBD2 identical over 10 bases. CDR3 length: 16 residues. The germline V gene encodes CDR1 SGHAT and CDR2 FQNNGV. V dropped 10 bases and J dropped 11; count of bases not matched to a gene: 22. CDR3 in DNA: TGTGCCAATTCCATAGTAGCGGGGGGACCTTACAATGAGCAGTACTTC. It specifies CANSIVAGGPYNEQYF. Complete variable domain (other parts from reference TRBV11-2 and TRBJ2-5): EAGVAQSPRYKIIEKRQSVAFWCNPISGHATLYWYQQILGQGPKLLIQFQNNGVVDDSQLPKDRFSAERLKGVDSTLKIQPAKLEDSAVYLCANSIVAGGPYNEQYFGPGTRLLVL.

This rearrangement joins TRBV28 to TRBJ1-1, with D perhaps matching TRBD1 (5 bases). V lost 4 bases and J lost 5, with 11 bases in between. This CDR3 has 13 amino acids. The germline V gene has CDR1 MDHEN and CDR2 SYDVKM. CDR3 residues: CASSSVDSTEAFF. The CDR3 nucleotides read TGTGCCAGCAGTTCCGTAGACAGTACTGAAGCTTTCTTT.

This sequence joins TRBV10-3 and TRBJ2-1; 11 positions agree with TRBD2. V lost 2 bases and J lost 2; bases outside the gene matches: 2. Germline values: CDR1 ENHRY, CDR2 SYGVKD. This CDR3 spans 16 amino acids. The CDR3 nucleotides are TGTGCCATCAGTGAGGCTAGCGGGGGGACCTACAATGAGCAGTTCTTC. Translation gives CAISEASGGTYNEQFF.

The chain combines TRBV20-1 with TRBJ1-5; no firm D call. Deletions cut 4 bases from V and 7 bases from J, with 14 bases between. The CDR3 is made up of 13 amino acids. Germline V lookup: CDR1 DFQATT, CDR2 SNEGSKA (reference sequence). The CDR3 loop reads CSATPTTRQPQHF. CDR3 DNA sequence: TGCAGTGCTACGCCGACGACGAGGCAGCCCCAGCATTTT.

As concerns this clonotype: At one end, the junction sequence differs from germline, possibly due to a read error. This rearrangement joins TRBV2 to TRBJ2-3; 15 nucleotides line up with TRBD2. The CDR3 is 16 residues long. In germline, CDR1 is SNHLY, CDR2 FYNNEI. CDR3 in amino acids: CASSSGTSGGYDTRYF. Here the CDR3 DNA reads TGTGCCAGCAGTTCCGGGACTAGCGGGGGGTACGATACGCGGTATTTT.

The chain has TRBV9 and TRBJ2-1; 12 bases line up with TRBD1. J lost 7 bases, V lost 3 bases, and 5 bases had no gene match. In germline, CDR1 is SGDLS, CDR2 YYNGEE. The CDR3 contains 15 residues. The CDR3 spells CASSEGQGAGNEQFF. CDR3 bases: TGTGCCAGCAGCGAGGGACAGGGGGCGGGGAATGAGCAGTTCTTC.

This clonotype showed up just a few times. This chain uses TRBV20-1 with TRBJ1-2; D gene uncertain. The CDR3 contains 15 residues. The germline V gene has CDR1 DFQATT and CDR2 SNEGSKA (reference sequence). The V and J ends lost 2 bases and 0 bases respectively, with 13 bases between them. DNA for the CDR3: TGCAGTGCTAGACGTAAACCAGGAACTAACTATGGCTACACCTTC. This gives the protein CSARRKPGTNYGYTF.

The V and J genes are TRBV12-3 or TRBV12-4 and TRBJ2-3, with D perhaps matching TRBD1 or TRBD2 (5 bases each). This CDR3 contains 15 residues. V gave up 7 bases and J gave up 1 base, with 15 bases separating them. The CDR3 DNA reads TGTGCCAGCATCCCGTCTGGGGGTGGCACAGATACGCAGTATTTT. Its protein is CASIPSGGGTDTQYF.

The chain has TRBV10-3 and TRBJ2-2, with 11 bases aligning to TRBD2. Germline-derived CDR1 and CDR2 are ENHRY and SYGVKD. V lost 0 bases to trimming and J lost 9 bases; unmatched junction nucleotides: 15. This CDR3 contains 19 residues. The CDR3 DNA reads TGTGCCATCAGTGAGTCTACCGGGACTAGCGGCTCCTGGGCTAGGGAGCTGTTTTTT. This encodes CAISESTGTSGSWARELFF.

The CDR3 coding sequence is TGCGCCAGCAGCGACCCGGGCCTGCACTATGGCTACACCTTC. This codes for CASSDPGLHYGYTF. The V gene is TRBV5-1, the J gene TRBJ1-2; unclear D gene. Germline V gives CDR1 SGHRS, CDR2 YFSETQ. This CDR3 contains 14 residues. The V end lost 4 bases, the J end lost 3 bases, and 13 bases lay between the germline ends.

The V and J genes are TRBV29-1 and TRBJ1-4, with 9 bases that match TRBD1. V shed 1 base, J shed 8 bases, and the junction held 14 bases outside the gene matches. Germline V gives CDR1 SQVTM, CDR2 ANQGSEA. This CDR3 region has 17 residues. The CDR3 DNA is TGCAGCGTTGAAGCCGGGGACAGGGTCCTTTTTGGGGAAAAACTGTTTTTT. It is translated as CSVEAGDRVLFGEKLFF. The full variable domain, rest sourced from reference TRBV29-1 and TRBJ1-4, is SAVISQKPSRDICQRGTSLTIQCQVDSQVTMMFWYRQQPGQSLTLIATANQGSEATYESGFVIDKFPISRPNLTFSTLTVSNMSPEDSSIYLCSVEAGDRVLFGEKLFFGSGTQLSVL.

Turning to this clonotype: This may stem from a read error, because a much larger clone lies one nucleotide away. The chain links TRBV6-1 to TRBJ2-1, with D unresolved. The germline V gene has CDR1 MNHNS and CDR2 SASEGT. There are 15 residues in the CDR3. CDR3 coding DNA: TGTGACAGCAGTGAAAGGCGATCCTTATACAATGAGCAGTTCTTC. It specifies CDSSERRSLYNEQFF.

The chain joins TRBV20-1 to TRBJ1-2, with D possibly being TRBD1 (5 bases). CDR1 DFQATT and CDR2 SNEGSKA come from the germline V gene (reference sequence). Trimming cost V 6 bases and J 8 bases, with 10 bases left between them. The CDR3 spans 10 residues. CDR3: CSAPQGGYTF. CDR3 nucleotide sequence: TGCAGTGCCCCTCAGGGCGGCTACACCTTC.

On this clonotype: Possible read error: a much larger clone is one base away. The rearrangement uses TRBV5-6 and TRBJ2-5; no reliable D call. Judging by the DNA end, TRBJ2-7 fits better; the J call may be wrong. CDR1 is SGHDT and CDR2 is YYEEEE in the germline V gene. The CDR3 length is 12 residues. CDR3 sequence reads: CASSFGNYEQYF. CDR3 nucleotides: TGTGCCAGCAGCTTCGGAAACTACGAGCAGTACTTC.

Comment on this clonotype: Being one base from a much bigger clone, this may be a read error. V usage is TRBV5-1 and J usage is TRBJ2-1; 7 bases match TRBD2. CDR3 length equals 15 residues. In germline, CDR1 is SGHRS, CDR2 YFSETQ. CDR3 loop: CASSLGAGYYNGQFF. The CDR3, as DNA: TGCGCCAGCAGCTTGGGAGCGGGGTACTACAATGGGCAGTTCTTC.